Listed below are T cell receptor beta chains from one sample, sequenced in a study of circulating CD8 cells and anti-PD-1 response in melanoma. In TCRdb, the reads were re-called with MiXCR into one record per CDR3 protein. The table shows over 150 distinct CDR3 sequences, with 5% occurring only once. Sequenced here: CD8+ T cells from PBMCs, sampled at baseline or after one month of anti-PD-1 therapy (not recorded which). These receptors all stem from a human donor with melanoma. Each CDR3 is given with its conserved first and last residue. Each record gives: J gene, clone size, D gene, V gene, CDR3 protein, CDR3 DNA. D genes are given only for firm matches. Clone size is not always given. Where it is, it says once, few, many or a class for expanded clones.

TRBJ2-1 | large | - | TRBV11-3 | CASSARPSSYNEQFF | TGTGCCAGCAGCGCGCGACCGAGCTCCTACAATGAGCAGTTCTTC
TRBJ2-3 | hyperexpanded | - | TRBV20-1 | CSARDFLDTDTQYF | TGCAGTGCTAGAGATTTCCTAGATACAGATACGCAGTATTTT
TRBJ2-3 | once | TRBD1 | TRBV5-4 | CASSAGTGHTDTQYF | TGTGCCAGCAGCGCGGGGACAGGGCACACAGATACGCAGTATTTT
TRBJ1-3 | medium-sized | - | TRBV28 | CASSFDTASGNTIYF | TGTGCCAGCAGTTTTGACACCGCGTCTGGAAACACCATATATTTT
TRBJ2-3 | medium-sized | TRBD1 | TRBV6-4 | CASSDGTGEADTQYF | TGTGCCAGCAGTGACGGGACAGGGGAGGCAGATACGCAGTATTTT
TRBJ2-7 | medium-sized | TRBD2 | TRBV20-1 | CSARETGLADYEQYF | TGCAGTGCTAGAGAAACGGGACTAGCGGACTACGAGCAGTACTTC
TRBJ1-1 | large | - | TRBV6-4 | CASSDGAAGEAFF | TGTGCCAGCAGTGACGGGGCCGCAGGGGAAGCTTTCTTT
TRBJ1-2 | - | - | TRBV24-1 | CATSDSGRFYGYTF | TGTGCCACCAGTGATTCGGGACGGTTCTATGGCTACACCTTC
TRBJ2-7 | medium-sized | - | TRBV9 | CASSVQQGYEQYF | TGTGCCAGCAGCGTACAACAGGGCTACGAGCAGTACTTC
TRBJ2-2 | large | TRBD2 | TRBV20-1 | CSARDISGGENTGELFF | TGCAGTGCTAGAGATATAAGCGGGGGCGAGAACACCGGGGAGCTGTTTTTT
TRBJ2-5 | large | - | TRBV18 | CASSPVDRRETQYF | TGTGCCAGCTCACCGGTTGACAGGCGGGAGACCCAGTACTTC
TRBJ1-5 | large | - | TRBV6-1 | CASMKGNQPQHF | TGTGCCAGCATGAAGGGGAATCAGCCCCAGCATTTT
TRBJ2-1 | hyperexpanded | - | TRBV20-1 | CSANTGTIEGNEQFF | TGCAGTGCTAATACCGGGACCATCGAGGGCAATGAGCAGTTCTTC
TRBJ1-1 | large | TRBD1 | TRBV20-1 | CSARDRGETEAFF | TGCAGTGCTCGGGACAGGGGTGAGACTGAAGCTTTCTTT
TRBJ2-1 | large | TRBD2 | TRBV2 | CASSEDRAGDDNEQFF | TGTGCCAGCAGTGAAGACCGGGCGGGAGACGACAATGAGCAGTTCTTC
TRBJ2-3 | medium-sized | TRBD2 | TRBV20-1 | CSARSAGTSGESNIDTQYF | TGCAGTGCTAGATCAGCCGGGACTAGCGGGGAATCGAATATAGATACGCAGTATTTT
TRBJ2-7 | large | - | TRBV20-1 | CSAREGGDSYEQYF | TGCAGTGCTAGGGAGGGCGGGGACTCCTACGAGCAGTACTTC